Following are 30 T cell receptor beta chains from one sample sequenced in a study of memory CD4+ T cells and cytomegalovirus serostatus (dated by TCRdb to about 2019). Library construction relied on the immunoSEQ multiplex PCR assay. TCRdb provides this immuneACCESS table in a form limited to in-frame rearrangements. Some clones are lacking; in checked studies, under half of them reflect an unresolved V gene, and why the rest are absent is not known. Within this sample are tens of thousands of clones, with about four fifths of them counted one time only. Of the sample, around 1.1% is held by the ten largest clones. Single viable CD3+CD4+CD8-CD45RO+ cells were sorted as memory CD4+ T cells on a FACSAria II. Sample: memory CD4+ T cells from blood. These receptors originate from an adult in good health and CMV-seronegative.

This clone was seen only once. The chain has TRBV5-4 and TRBJ1-1; no reliable D call. CDR3 length equals 14 residues. Germline CDR1 reads SGHNT; CDR2 reads YYREEE (reference sequence). V was clipped by 1 base and J by 4 bases, with 11 bases between them. This chain's CDR3 is CASSLWDRITEAFF. In DNA, the CDR3 is TGTGCCAGCAGCTTGTGGGATCGGATCACTGAAGCTTTCTTT.

CDR3 in amino acids: CASSFGSGNTIYF. As DNA, the CDR3 is TGTGCCAGCAGCTTTGGCTCTGGAAACACCATATATTTT. The chain combines TRBV7-9 with TRBJ1-3; D remains ambiguous. The ends were cut back, 3 bases at V and 0 bases at J, with 3 bases in the middle. This CDR3 spans 13 amino acids. The germline V gene encodes CDR1 SEHNR and CDR2 FQNEAQ (reference sequence). Complete variable domain (other parts from reference TRBV7-9 and TRBJ1-3): DTGVSQNPRHKITKRGQNVTFRCDPISEHNRLYWYRQTLGQGPEFLTYFQNEAQLEKSRLLSDRFSAERPKGSFSTLEIQRTEQGDSAMYLCASSFGSGNTIYFGEGSWLTVV.

J is TRBJ1-2 and V is TRBV10-3, with 8 bases aligning to TRBD1. V shed 6 bases, J shed 6 bases, and the junction held 9 bases outside the gene matches. Germline lookup yields CDR1 ENHRY and CDR2 SYGVKD. The CDR3 has 14 residues. The CDR3 DNA follows: TGTGCCATCAGCCGGACAGGGTTAGAGAATGGCTACACCTTC. Protein: CAISRTGLENGYTF.

V and J are TRBV11-3 and TRBJ2-7, with 10 bases aligning to TRBD1. From germline, CDR1 is SGHNT and CDR2 YENEEA. Trimming removed 5 bases from V and 4 bases from J; junction bases left unmatched: 8. The CDR3 consists of 15 residues. This CDR3 is CASSTDRGYVYEQYF. The CDR3 DNA is TGTGCCAGCAGCACGGACAGGGGGTATGTTTACGAGCAGTACTTC.

V gene TRBV6-1 combines with J gene TRBJ2-2, with D possibly matching TRBD1 (5 bases). CDR1 and CDR2 (germline): MNHNS, SASEGT. The CDR3 contains 14 residues. Trimming left V 5 bases short and J 1 base short, with 8 bases between. CDR3 in DNA: TGTGCCAGCAGTAGACAGCAGAACACCGGGGAGCTGTTTTTT. This sequence encodes CASSRQQNTGELFF.

As concerns this clone: The sample holds other DNA sequences that translate to the same CDR3. The rearrangement uses TRBV2 and TRBJ1-1; unclear D gene. Germline V CDR1 and CDR2: SNHLY, FYNNEI. Trimming removed 1 base from V and 0 bases from J, with 3 bases in between. The CDR3 has 13 residues. The CDR3 reads CASSEEMNTEAFF. The CDR3 DNA is TGTGCCAGCAGTGAAGAGATGAACACTGAAGCTTTCTTT.

The rearrangement links TRBV10-1 to TRBJ1-5; maybe TRBD1 (6 bases). V lost 7 bases, J lost 1 base, and 11 bases lay in between. This CDR3 region has 14 residues. Germline CDR1 WNHNN, CDR2 SYGVQD (reference sequence). The CDR3 region has the DNA TGCGCCAGCACGGGGGGCGCGAGCAATCAGCCCCAGCATTTT. This gives the protein CASTGGASNQPQHF.

The V and J genes are TRBV19 and TRBJ1-1, with unresolved D. Trimming removed 8 bases at V and 7 bases at J, with 14 bases between. The CDR3 spans 12 residues. The V gene's germline CDR1 is LNHDA and CDR2 SQIVND (reference sequence). DNA for the CDR3: TGTGCCAGTGATGGAGGGAAACTTGAAGCTTTCTTT. Translated: CASDGGKLEAFF.

J is TRBJ1-1 and V is TRBV6-1; D gene unclear. The CDR3 covers 14 residues. Germline V gene sequence: CDR1 MNHNS, CDR2 SASEGT. Trimming removed 3 bases from V and 2 bases from J, with 10 bases in between. The CDR3 DNA sequence: TGTGCCAGCAGTGAGCCGGGGAGAAACACTGAAGCTTTCTTT. It encodes CASSEPGRNTEAFF.

The gene calls are TRBV5-1 and TRBJ1-1; 10 bases are a match to TRBD1. There are 15 residues in the CDR3. CDR1 is SGHRS, CDR2 YFSETQ, per germline. Losses at the gene ends were 4 bases for V and 1 base for J; bases not matched to a gene: 4. The CDR3 loop reads CASSNWDRGNTEAFF. CDR3 nucleotide sequence: TGCGCCAGCAGCAATTGGGACAGGGGGAACACTGAAGCTTTCTTT.

J is TRBJ2-2 and V is TRBV6-1; D might be TRBD1 or TRBD2, each matching 5 bases. The CDR3 is 14 amino acids. CDR1 MNHNS and CDR2 SASEGT come from the germline V gene. V was cut by 0 bases and J by 6 bases, with 8 bases left in between. This CDR3 reads CASSEAGTPGELFF. In DNA, the CDR3 is TGTGCCAGCAGTGAAGCCGGGACCCCCGGGGAGCTGTTTTTT.

The CDR3 DNA sequence: TGTGCCAGCAGCTTAGCGGGGGGACTAGCGGCGGGCGAGCAGTTCTTC. Its protein is CASSLAGGLAAGEQFF. The chain has TRBV11-2 and TRBJ2-1; 11 bases agree with TRBD2. The CDR3 runs 16 residues. After removal of 1 base from V and 10 bases from J, the junction contained 9 bases not matched to a gene. Germline V gene sequence: CDR1 SGHAT, CDR2 FQNNGV.

The chain joins TRBV29-1 to TRBJ2-2, with D perhaps TRBD2 (5 bases). The V gene lost 4 bases and the J gene lost 6 bases, with 9 bases spanning the gap. The CDR3 consists of 12 residues. From germline, CDR1 is SQVTM and CDR2 ANQGSEA. CDR3 residues: CSVGKAAGELFF. The CDR3, as DNA: TGCAGCGTTGGTAAAGCGGCCGGGGAGCTGTTTTTT.

The V gene is TRBV15, the J gene TRBJ1-4; D gene uncertain. The V end was cut by 0 bases, the J end by 8 bases, with 10 bases between. CDR3 length: 14 amino acids. The V gene's germline CDR1 is LNHNV and CDR2 YYDKDF (reference sequence). In DNA, the CDR3 is TGTGCCACCAGCAGAGATAGGGATAGAGAAAAACTGTTTTTT. This encodes CATSRDRDREKLFF.

The chain joins TRBV6-1 to TRBJ1-3; 8 positions agree with TRBD1. Germline V gene sequence: CDR1 MNHNS, CDR2 SASEGT. V lost 0 bases, J lost 1 base, and 8 bases stayed unmatched. This CDR3 is built from 18 residues. CDR3 sequence (DNA): TGTGCCAGCAGTGAAGCGACGACAGGGGCAAGGTCTGGAAACACCATATATTTT. It is translated as CASSEATTGARSGNTIYF.

The chain joins TRBV11-3 to TRBJ1-1, with 9 bases matching TRBD1. The V gene end was trimmed by 5 bases and the J gene end by 0 bases; junction bases not matched to a gene: 13. The CDR3 consists of 18 residues. CDR1 is SGHNT, CDR2 YENEEA, per germline. The CDR3 reads CASSPRTGEMGMNTEAFF. The CDR3 DNA reads TGTGCCAGCAGCCCACGGACAGGGGAAATGGGGATGAACACTGAAGCTTTCTTT.

This sequence joins TRBV6-6 and TRBJ1-1; TRBD1 agrees at 7 bases. The ends lost 4 bases at V and 6 bases at J; junction bases unmatched: 8. This CDR3 is built from 14 residues. CDR1 MNHNY and CDR2 SVGAGI come from the germline V gene (reference sequence). Here the CDR3 DNA reads TGTGCCAGCAGTTCCGGGACAGCGGCCCCTGAAGCTTTCTTT. This translates into CASSSGTAAPEAFF.

The V gene is TRBV5-4, the J gene TRBJ2-1; 7 nucleotides align to TRBD1. The CDR3 loop spans 16 amino acids. Losses at the gene ends were 4 bases for V and 0 bases for J; bases not matched to a gene: 7. CDR1 and CDR2 from the germline V gene are SGHNT and YYREEE (reference sequence). The CDR3, as DNA: TGTGCCAGCAGCAAGGGGGCGGGTAGCTCCTACAATGAGCAGTTCTTC. Translated, it gives CASSKGAGSSYNEQFF.

The chain combines TRBV18 with TRBJ1-3; D unclear. The CDR3 is 16 amino acids. Trimming stripped 4 bases from V and 0 bases from J, with 13 bases between. Germline V gene sequence: CDR1 KGHSH, CDR2 LQKENI. The CDR3 DNA sequence: TGTGCCAGCTCACTAACACCGCAGGTCTCTGGAAACACCATATATTTT. Residues: CASSLTPQVSGNTIYF.

This clone was counted a few times. V usage is TRBV9 and J usage is TRBJ1-1, with D perhaps matching TRBD1 (6 bases). The germline V gene encodes CDR1 SGDLS and CDR2 YYNGEE. The CDR3 totals 16 residues. The V and J ends lost 0 bases and 3 bases respectively, with 15 bases between them. The CDR3: CASSVAGGGSHTEAFF. CDR3 bases: TGTGCCAGCAGCGTAGCTGGTGGGGGCTCTCACACTGAAGCTTTCTTT.

The chain joins TRBV27 to TRBJ2-3; 10 bases line up with TRBD2. The CDR3 consists of 18 residues. V dropped 6 bases and J dropped 2; count of bases not matched to a gene: 14. Germline V gene sequence: CDR1 MNHEY, CDR2 SMNVEV (reference sequence). The CDR3 spells CASSQHKREGPTTDTQYF. CDR3 nucleotide sequence: TGTGCCAGCAGCCAACACAAGCGGGAGGGCCCGACCACAGATACGCAGTATTTT.

The chain joins TRBV7-9 to TRBJ1-4; D might be TRBD1 (6 bases). The V gene lost 4 bases and the J gene lost 8 bases, with 17 bases spanning the gap. Germline values: CDR1 SEHNR, CDR2 FQNEAQ (reference sequence). The CDR3 consists of 15 residues. The CDR3, as DNA: TGTGCCAGCAGCTCAGCCGGGACAAGATGGGAAAAACTGTTTTTT. Translation gives CASSSAGTRWEKLFF. The full variable domain, completed using reference TRBV7-9 and TRBJ1-4, is DTGVSQNPRHKITKRGQNVTFRCDPISEHNRLYWYRQTLGQGPEFLTYFQNEAQLEKSRLLSDRFSAERPKGSFSTLEIQRTEQGDSAMYLCASSSAGTRWEKLFFGSGTQLSVL.

The chain links TRBV11-1 to TRBJ2-3; unclear D gene. Trimming took off 6 bases at V and 4 bases at J, with 8 bases between the two ends. The CDR3 is made up of 12 amino acids. CDR1 and CDR2 (germline): SGHAT, FQDESV (reference sequence). The CDR3 reads CASSFGPDTQYF. CDR3 nucleotide sequence: TGTGCCAGCAGTTTTGGTCCAGATACGCAGTATTTT.

V gene TRBV5-4 combines with J gene TRBJ2-7, with D possibly being TRBD2 (6 bases). Germline V gene lookup returns CDR1 SGHNT and CDR2 YYREEE (reference sequence). CDR3 size: 13 residues. Trimming stripped 0 bases from V and 5 bases from J, with 9 bases between. The CDR3 sequence is CASSLVGTHEQYF. CDR3 DNA sequence: TGTGCCAGCAGCTTGGTCGGGACTCACGAGCAGTACTTC.

The chain uses TRBV9 and TRBJ1-4; D is unresolved. V was trimmed by 0 bases and J by 8 bases, leaving 14 bases between them. The V gene's germline CDR1 is SGDLS and CDR2 YYNGEE. The CDR3 sequence is 15 residues long. The CDR3 spells CASSVEAGHSEKLFF. CDR3 DNA: TGTGCCAGCAGCGTAGAGGCAGGTCATTCGGAAAAACTGTTTTTT.

The rearrangement links TRBV9 to TRBJ2-5, with 8 bases identical to TRBD2. V shed 0 bases, J shed 2 bases, and the junction held 0 bases outside the gene matches. This CDR3 contains 14 residues. The germline gives CDR1 SGDLS, CDR2 YYNGEE. CDR3 in DNA: TGTGCCAGCAGCGTAGCGGGAGGGCAAGAGACCCAGTACTTC. Translation: CASSVAGGQETQYF.

The genes are TRBV2 and TRBJ2-2; D is possibly TRBD2 (5 bases). The CDR3 consists of 12 residues. CDR1 and CDR2 (germline): SNHLY, FYNNEI. The V and J ends lost 4 bases and 6 bases respectively, with 6 bases between them. CDR3 sequence (DNA): TGTGCCAGCAGTGGGGGAGCCGGGGAGCTGTTTTTT. Residues: CASSGGAGELFF.

This clone was counted between two and nine times. The chain recombines TRBV30 with TRBJ2-2; TRBD2 is a possible D gene (5 bases). V lost 4 bases, J lost 4 bases, and 22 bases lay in between. Germline loops: CDR1 GTSNPN, CDR2 SVGIG (reference sequence). The CDR3 extends over 17 amino acids. The CDR3 bases are TGTGCCTGGAAGCCGGGATCCCGGAGGTTGGGCACCGGGGAGCTGTTTTTT. Its protein product is CAWKPGSRRLGTGELFF.

V and J are TRBV6-1 and TRBJ2-7; D is perhaps TRBD1 (5 bases). V lost 2 bases and J lost 2, with 13 bases in between. Germline CDR1 reads MNHNS; CDR2 reads SASEGT. CDR3 length: 15 amino acids. DNA of the CDR3: TGTGCCAGCAGTGAAATGTGGCAGGGCACCTACGAGCAGTACTTC. Amino acid sequence: CASSEMWQGTYEQYF.

The chain is built from TRBV5-4 and TRBJ2-1; 12 bases are shared with TRBD2. The CDR3 is made up of 17 amino acids. Losses at the gene ends were 5 bases for V and 6 bases for J; bases not matched to a gene: 12. The germline CDR1 and CDR2 sequences are SGHNT and YYREEE (reference sequence). The CDR3, as DNA: TGTGCCAGCAGGCCACCCCGACTAGCGGGAGAGGCCAATGAGCAGTTCTTC. This encodes CASRPPRLAGEANEQFF. Full variable domain (outside the CDR3, taken from reference TRBV5-4 and TRBJ2-1): ETGVTQSPTHLIKTRGQQVTLRCSSQSGHNTVSWYQQALGQGPQFIFQYYREEENGRGNFPPRFSGLQFPNYSSELNVNALELDDSALYLCASRPPRLAGEANEQFFGPGTRLTVL.